Below, 7 T cell receptor beta chains from the same sample are listed, as sequenced in a study of cytomegalovirus exposure and HLA in healthy donors. PCR amplification relied on 60 Vbeta primers (plus 13 Jbeta primers). Produced via immunoSEQ multiplex PCR; TCRdb's table is partial and in-frame only. The listing contains more than 90,000 clones. What was sequenced was PBMCs. These receptors came from a man aged 40-55 years in good health and CMV-seropositive.

On this clone itself: Because it lacks the conserved phenylalanine or tryptophan at the end, this CDR3 is likely a read error. Written as DNA, the CDR3 is TGCGCCAGCAGCTTGGGCCCCCTAGCGGGAGCCTACGAGCAGTACCTC. It is translated as CASSLGPLAGAYEQYL. V is TRBV5-1 and J is TRBJ2-7; 10 bases are a match to TRBD2. Germline CDR1 SGHRS, CDR2 YFSETQ. J lost 2 bases, V lost 0 bases, and 5 bases had no gene match. CDR3 length equals 16 residues.

The V call is TRBV27, the J call TRBJ2-7; 8 nucleotides match TRBD1. The length of the CDR3 is 16 residues. J gave up 2 bases and V 5 bases, and 11 bases lay outside the gene matches. The germline gives CDR1 MNHEY, CDR2 SMNVEV (reference sequence). In nucleotides, the CDR3 is TGTGCCAGCAGTACATTCCCGGACAGGGTCCCCTACGAGCAGTACTTC. Amino acids: CASSTFPDRVPYEQYF.

This sequence joins TRBV10-1 and TRBJ2-3; maybe TRBD1 (5 bases). With 0 bases removed from V and 12 bases from J, the gap between germline ends came to 16 bases. Germline CDR1 WNHNN, CDR2 SYGVQD (reference sequence). The CDR3 is made up of 14 amino acids. CDR3 DNA sequence: TGCGCCAGCAGTGAGTCCTTGGCAGGACAAAGACAGTATTTT. This translates into CASSESLAGQRQYF.

J is TRBJ2-2 and V is TRBV7-8; D might be TRBD2 (6 bases). The CDR3 length is 15 residues. Germline V lookup: CDR1 SGHVS, CDR2 FQNEAQ. V was trimmed by 6 bases and J by 5 bases, leaving 16 bases between them. CDR3: CASSFLGGLTGELFF. The CDR3 DNA reads TGTGCCAGCAGTTTCTTGGGGGGATTAACCGGGGAGCTGTTTTTT.

The V gene is TRBV7-8, the J gene TRBJ2-7; 11 nucleotides agree with TRBD2. CDR3 size: 15 residues. With V trimmed by 5 bases and J by 4 bases, 7 bases remained unmatched. Looked up from germline, CDR1 is SGHVS and CDR2 is FQNEAQ. CDR3 sequence reads: CASSLMTSGVYEQYF. The CDR3 DNA is TGTGCCAGCAGCCTCATGACTAGCGGGGTATACGAGCAGTACTTC.

V is TRBV5-1 and J is TRBJ1-2, with 7 nucleotides matching TRBD1. J gave up 1 base and V 0 bases, and 3 bases lay outside the gene matches. The CDR3 is 15 amino acids. The germline V gene encodes CDR1 SGHRS and CDR2 YFSETQ. CDR3 protein: CASSLAGTVNYGYTF. CDR3 in DNA: TGCGCCAGCAGCTTGGCCGGGACAGTTAACTATGGCTACACCTTC.

J is TRBJ2-1 and V is TRBV19; D is possibly TRBD1 (6 bases). V lost 7 bases to trimming and J lost 5 bases, with 12 bases between them. Germline V lookup: CDR1 LNHDA, CDR2 SQIVND (reference sequence). The CDR3 is made up of 13 amino acids. The CDR3 protein is CASTQGFNNEQFF. The CDR3 bases are TGTGCCAGTACACAGGGTTTTAACAATGAGCAGTTCTTC. Drawing the rest from reference TRBV19 and TRBJ2-1, the complete variable domain is DGGITQSPKYLFRKEGQNVTLSCEQNLNHDAMYWYRQDPGQGLRLIYYSQIVNDFQKGDIAEGYSVSREKKESFPLTVTSAQKNPTAFYLCASTQGFNNEQFFGPGTRLTVL.